This entry is about one TCR beta chain. There are 13 residues in the CDR3. The trim removed 8 bases at V and 4 bases at J, leaving 8 bases unmatched. The germline V gene encodes CDR1 SNHLY and CDR2 FYNNEI. The assay was immunoSEQ multiplex PCR, and TCRdb's table has in-frame clones only and misses some. Among tens of thousands of clones listed, roughly 89% were seen once. The source of the sample is a study of blood T cell repertoires in COVID-19. Study information: Acute and convalescent COVID-19 specimens originated in the United States, Italy and Spain. Sources were T cells, B-cell-depleted T cells, or PBMCs; the material itself was cDNA or gDNA.

Followed over time, Seattle patients had been enrolled while infection was active. This chain uses TRBV2 with TRBJ2-7; TRBD2 matches 7 bases. Material: peripheral blood. This TCR was recovered from a man in his sixties with COVID-19, enrolled during active disease. CDR3 coding DNA: TGTGCCAGCTGGTCTAGCGGAGGATACGAGCAGTACTTC. Residues: CASWSSGGYEQYF.